This T cell receptor beta chain was sequenced during a study of blood T cell repertoires in COVID-19. Study summary: Samples representing acute and convalescent COVID-19 were sourced from the United States, Italy and Spain. T cells, B-cell-depleted T cells, or PBMCs provided the cDNA or gDNA that served as material.

V lost 0 bases to trimming and J lost 5 bases, with 14 bases between them. The germline V gene has CDR1 LGHNA and CDR2 YSLEER. The CDR3 covers 16 residues. Methods used by the authors: Amplified reference gene primers provided the basis for estimating nucleated cell counts. Data came from immunoSEQ multiplex PCR; TCRdb stores just in-frame clones and leaves some out. From that table come the V and J calls and clone size; the DNA was used to work out D and trimming. Found here are under 200,000 clones, 80% to 85% of them singletons; the top ten hold less than 3.5%. This clonotype originated in a woman aged 55-70 years with acute or convalescent COVID-19. Sequencing used peripheral blood. This chain uses TRBV4-3 with TRBJ2-1, with a tentative D call TRBD2 (5 bases). CDR3 loop: CASSQDHTTGNNEQFF. In nucleotides, the CDR3 is TGCGCCAGCAGCCAAGATCATACTACCGGGAACAATGAGCAGTTCTTC.